This T cell receptor (beta chain) was identified during a study of blood T cell repertoires in COVID-19. Trimming removed 2 bases from V and 3 bases from J, with 9 bases in between. Looked up from germline, CDR1 is SGHKS and CDR2 is YYEKEE (reference sequence). The CDR3 covers 14 residues. This clone has only one observation. Sequencing was performed with immunoSEQ multiplex PCR; in TCRdb, only in-frame clones are kept and a portion is missing. The table includes under 500,000 clones, approximately 90% detected once. V usage is TRBV5-5 and J usage is TRBJ1-5; D not resolved. The sequence was collected from a man under 40 who had recovered from COVID-19. Sequenced: PBMCs or T cells enriched from blood (not recorded which). CDR3 residues: CASSFSGYNQPQHF. The CDR3 DNA sequence: TGTGCCAGCAGCTTCTCAGGATACAATCAGCCCCAGCATTTT.